This note documents a single T cell receptor beta chain sequence. CDR3 size: 15 residues. Germline loops: CDR1 SGHRS, CDR2 YFSETQ. The J segment lost 8 bases and the V segment lost 1 base, leaving 8 bases of the junction unmatched. The source of the sample is a study of blood T cell repertoires in COVID-19. Only in-frame clones appear in the TCRdb table, and some are missing; sequencing was by immunoSEQ multiplex PCR. The table includes around 250,000 clones, more than 75% detected once. The sequence derives from a man aged 40-49 years with active or convalescent COVID-19. The chain uses TRBV5-1 and TRBJ2-1; 8 bases map to TRBD1. The sequenced sample was peripheral blood. CDR3 sequence reads: CASSLRQGYTDEQFF. The CDR3 DNA follows: TGCGCCAGCAGCTTGAGACAGGGGTATACCGATGAGCAGTTCTTC.